One sample yielded the 8 T cell receptor beta chains listed below, sequenced in a study of blood T cell repertoires in COVID-19 (dated by TCRdb to 2020 to 2021). Receptor amplification or capture employed the immunoSEQ multiplex PCR assay. TCRdb took this table from immuneACCESS and kept in-frame rearrangements with V and J called. Such tables lack part of the clones; where checked against another copy, unresolved V genes explain under half of the gap, and the rest is unexplained. The sample table lists about 230,000 clones, 75% to 85% of them with a count of one. The ten largest clones add up to 1.3% of the sample. Sequencing was carried out using peripheral blood. Every receptor here comes from a woman aged 25 to 39 with COVID-19, enrolled during active disease.

This chain links TRBV5-1 with TRBJ2-7, with D maybe TRBD2 (6 bases). The length of the CDR3 is 16 residues. Germline CDR1 reads SGHRS; CDR2 reads YFSETQ. Trimming removed 3 bases at V and 0 bases at J, with 16 bases between. The CDR3 sequence: CASSYSGSLDSYEQYF. The CDR3 DNA is TGCGCCAGCAGCTATAGCGGTTCCTTAGACTCCTACGAGCAGTACTTC.

This sequence joins TRBV7-6 and TRBJ2-2, with 8 nucleotides matching TRBD1. This CDR3 comprises 16 residues. Germline values: CDR1 SGHVS, CDR2 FNYEAQ. Germline trimming cut 5 bases from V and 4 bases from J; bases unmatched to any gene: 9. The CDR3 here is CASSDKDRAGTGELFF. The CDR3 region has the DNA TGTGCCAGCAGCGATAAGGACAGGGCGGGCACCGGGGAGCTGTTTTTT.

This clone has a handful of counts. The rearrangement uses TRBV7-2 and TRBJ2-1; maybe TRBD2 (6 bases). Trimming took off 1 base at V and 6 bases at J, with 13 bases between the two ends. Looked up from germline, CDR1 is SGHTA and CDR2 is FQGNSA. The CDR3 totals 15 residues. This chain's CDR3 is CASSLVGGGPNEQFF. The CDR3 DNA follows: TGTGCCAGCAGCTTAGTTGGGGGAGGTCCCAATGAGCAGTTCTTC. The complete variable domain, with remaining parts taken from reference TRBV7-2 and TRBJ2-1, reads GAGVSQSPSNKVTEKGKDVELRCDPISGHTALYWYRQSLGQGLEFLIYFQGNSAPDKSGLPSDRFSAERTGGSVSTLTIQRTQQEDSAVYLCASSLVGGGPNEQFFGPGTRLTVL.

This clone was detected once. V usage is TRBV6-2 or TRBV6-3 and J usage is TRBJ2-5; 10 bases are a match to TRBD2. J was trimmed by 4 bases and V by 5 bases; bases with no gene match: 4. The V gene's germline CDR1 is MNHEY and CDR2 SVGEGT. The CDR3 runs to 14 residues. The CDR3 is CASSPGTSAETQYF. DNA of the CDR3: TGTGCCAGCAGTCCCGGGACTAGCGCAGAGACCCAGTACTTC.

This chain uses TRBV6-6 with TRBJ2-2, with D possibly matching TRBD1 (6 bases). Germline assignment: CDR1 MNHNY and CDR2 SVGAGI (reference sequence). The CDR3 runs 16 residues. V lost 2 bases and J 1 base, leaving 11 bases between the germline ends. CDR3 sequence: CASSYGQGRNTGELFF. The CDR3 DNA reads TGTGCCAGCAGTTACGGGCAGGGGAGGAACACCGGGGAGCTGTTTTTT.

The chain employs TRBV2 and TRBJ1-5, with 10 bases lining up with TRBD1. The trim removed 5 bases at V and 4 bases at J, leaving 5 bases unmatched. The CDR3 covers 15 residues. Per germline, CDR1 SNHLY and CDR2 FYNNEI. The CDR3 nucleotides read TGTGCCAGCAGTAGGGACAGGGGCCTTAATCAGCCCCAGCATTTT. Translating it yields CASSRDRGLNQPQHF.

CDR3 DNA sequence: TGTGCCAGCAGTCCATCGACAGAAGAGCAGTACTTC. Residues: CASSPSTEEQYF. The V and J genes are TRBV6-6 and TRBJ2-7; a possible D gene is TRBD1 (5 bases). V gave up 5 bases and J gave up 7 bases, with 12 bases separating them. Per germline, CDR1 MNHNY and CDR2 SVGAGI (reference sequence). The CDR3 length is 12 residues.

This clone was counted a few times. The rearrangement links TRBV2 to TRBJ2-7; D perhaps matches TRBD2 (6 bases). The CDR3 covers 14 residues. The V end lost 4 bases, the J end lost 2 bases, and 12 bases lay between the germline ends. Germline V gene lookup returns CDR1 SNHLY and CDR2 FYNNEI. The DNA for the CDR3 is TGTGCCAGCAGTGCGATACTAGCAGCCTACGAGCAGTACTTC. Translated, it gives CASSAILAAYEQYF.